This is a list of T cell receptor beta chains from one sample in a study of spatial heterogeneity in lung cancer. Using its own MiXCR run on the 5' RACE reads, TCRdb lists one record per CDR3 protein. The sample holds about 29,000 distinct CDR3 sequences, roughly 7.4% seen once. This sample comprised lung tumor tissue, obtained at surgery. The receptors stem from a male donor with early-stage non-small cell lung cancer. The conserved cysteine and the conserved F or W are not part of the CDR3 here. The order of the fields is J gene, V gene, CDR3 protein.

J: TRBJ2-2
V: TRBV5-4
CDR3: ASRPGRTGELF

J: TRBJ2-2
V: TRBV4-2
CDR3: ASRQDRVTGELF

J: TRBJ1-3
V: TRBV20-1
CDR3: SARASALGNTIY

J: TRBJ2-5
V: TRBV20-1
CDR3: SASGVASWETQY

J: TRBJ2-5
V: TRBV20-1
CDR3: SARDGRIQETQY

J: TRBJ2-2
V: TRBV5-5
CDR3: ASSFLSGEDTGELF

J: TRBJ2-1
V: TRBV5-1
CDR3: ASSTGTGTYNEQF

J: TRBJ1-6
V: TRBV10-2
CDR3: ASGGQDYNSPLH

J: TRBJ1-5
V: TRBV9
CDR3: ASSVVGGPQPQH

J: TRBJ1-5
V: TRBV4-1
CDR3: ASSQEPGNQPQH

J: TRBJ1-5
V: TRBV5-1
CDR3: ASSVTGGSNQPQH

J: TRBJ1-6
V: TRBV2
CDR3: ARGGGSSYNSPLH

J: TRBJ2-2
V: TRBV19
CDR3: ASSIRAGVGTGELF

J: TRBJ2-1
V: TRBV6-2/TRBV6-3
CDR3: ASRSDWGRGLSGPEQF

J: TRBJ2-3
V: TRBV7-9
CDR3: ASSTRGKSHTDTQY

J: TRBJ1-6
V: TRBV4-3
CDR3: ASSQTGGRSPLH

J: TRBJ2-5
V: TRBV7-6
CDR3: ASSSPSGGETQY

J: TRBJ2-3
V: TRBV28
CDR3: ASSFTLLGTQY

J: TRBJ1-1
V: TRBV12-3/TRBV12-4
CDR3: ASSLGGGTEAF

J: TRBJ2-7
V: TRBV5-1
CDR3: ASSPDGTYEQY

J: TRBJ1-4
V: TRBV10-3
CDR3: AIREGQGTSTNEKLF

J: TRBJ2-1
V: TRBV29-1
CDR3: SVAPGIIGSEQF

J: TRBJ1-1
V: TRBV28
CDR3: ASSFLGLSRNTEAF

J: TRBJ1-5
V: TRBV2
CDR3: ASSSVQGSNQPQH

J: TRBJ2-6
V: TRBV29-1
CDR3: SAGTGANVLT

J: TRBJ1-2
V: TRBV10-3
CDR3: AISVDTYYGYT

J: TRBJ2-3
V: TRBV7-6
CDR3: ASSRFLAGGRDTQY

J: TRBJ2-5
V: TRBV11-2
CDR3: ASSRSDYYQETQY

J: TRBJ2-3
V: TRBV5-1
CDR3: ASSLGGRTDTQY

J: TRBJ2-1
V: TRBV4-2
CDR3: ASSQDPTSGGAGEQF

J: TRBJ2-3
V: TRBV7-6
CDR3: ASSLEGAGLTDTQY

J: TRBJ2-5
V: TRBV7-9
CDR3: ASSWTSTQY

J: TRBJ2-7
V: TRBV28
CDR3: ASSLLEGEQY

J: TRBJ2-6
V: TRBV7-2
CDR3: ASSLDGVTGANVLT

J: TRBJ1-2
V: TRBV28
CDR3: ASSFRARPGYT

J: TRBJ2-3
V: TRBV20-1
CDR3: RGLTGTRGTDTQY

J: TRBJ1-5
V: TRBV12-3/TRBV12-4
CDR3: ASSFRGGQPQH

J: TRBJ2-2
V: TRBV10-3
CDR3: AIRDSGANTGELF

J: TRBJ2-5
V: TRBV5-1
CDR3: ASSSGARQPNQETQY

J: TRBJ2-1
V: TRBV20-1
CDR3: SADRYNEQF

J: TRBJ1-1
V: TRBV20-1
CDR3: SAQTGRGGTEAF

J: TRBJ1-5
V: TRBV20-1
CDR3: SANRGMYPNQPQH

J: TRBJ2-7
V: TRBV4-1
CDR3: ASSQAAYSDEQY

J: TRBJ1-5
V: TRBV12-3/TRBV12-4
CDR3: ASRRQGANQPQH

J: TRBJ2-2
V: TRBV4-2
CDR3: ASSQELEAGGHTGELF

J: TRBJ2-7
V: TRBV4-1
CDR3: ASSQVSGDYEQY

J: TRBJ2-7
V: TRBV6-5
CDR3: ASSPAWGYEQY

J: TRBJ2-4
V: TRBV2
CDR3: ASSERDWTSY

J: TRBJ2-2
V: TRBV6-5
CDR3: ASRGPGLSYTGELF

J: TRBJ1-2
V: TRBV7-2
CDR3: ASSPGPQRSDYGYT

J: TRBJ2-3
V: TRBV30
CDR3: AWSPPGTSTDTQY

J: TRBJ2-2
V: TRBV20-1
CDR3: SAMGGRHTGELF

J: TRBJ1-1
V: TRBV12-3/TRBV12-4
CDR3: ASRWDRANTEAF

J: TRBJ2-7
V: TRBV2
CDR3: ASSEWGRYEQY